A single sample is the source of the 3 T cell receptor beta chains below, sequenced in a study of T cells after somatic rescue of genetic block. The table came from immunoSEQ multiplex PCR; TCRdb's copy has only in-frame clones and leaves some out. Of about 88,000 clones listed, approximately 90% are singletons. The sequencing sample was made of peripheral blood mononuclear cells (PBMCs). The source of these receptors is a woman between 18 and 29 years old.

The genes are TRBV5-1 and TRBJ1-2; 9 nucleotides line up with TRBD1. The CDR3 has 15 amino acids. The J segment lost 10 bases and the V segment lost 3 bases, leaving 13 bases of the junction unmatched. Germline-derived CDR1 and CDR2 are SGHRS and YFSETQ. The CDR3 region has the DNA TGCGCCAGCAGCTACGGTACAGGGGGCTCTGGGATCTACACCTTC. This gives the protein CASSYGTGGSGIYTF.

The chain has TRBV2 and TRBJ1-2, with D unclear. The germline V gene encodes CDR1 SNHLY and CDR2 FYNNEI. V gave up 4 bases and J gave up 4 bases, with 7 bases separating them. The CDR3 totals 12 residues. Here the CDR3 reads CASSGRSYGYTF. Here the CDR3 DNA reads TGTGCCAGCAGTGGCAGATCCTATGGCTACACCTTC.

The chain employs TRBV28 and TRBJ1-2; D unclear. The CDR3 has 15 residues. Germline CDR1 MDHEN, CDR2 SYDVKM. The V end lost 4 bases, the J end lost 8 bases, and 20 bases lay between the germline ends. CDR3 protein: CASSWAGYGVYGYTF. The CDR3 DNA sequence: TGTGCCAGCAGTTGGGCGGGGTACGGGGTTTACGGCTACACCTTC.